Presented here are 9 T cell receptor beta chains from one specimen sequenced in a study of CD8 T cells in ankylosing spondylitis. Study-wide results and caveats: Seemingly distinctive of ankylosing spondylitis blood was a TCR beta motif formed by eight highly homologous variants.

TCRdb called the 5' RACE reads again in MiXCR, with one record for every CDR3 protein. In the table there are some 450,000 distinct CDR3 sequences, 15% to 20% of which are singletons. Antigen specificity for these receptors is unknown. Sequenced sample: blood, either unsorted or a sorted T cell fraction (not recorded which). The receptors derive from a male donor with ankylosing spondylitis.

V gene TRBV29-1 combines with J gene TRBJ2-3, with TRBD2 identical over 8 bases. CDR1 and CDR2 from the germline V gene are SQVTM and ANQGSEA. The CDR3 is made up of 14 amino acids. This chain's CDR3 is CTASKSGRGDTQYF. CDR3 sequence (DNA): TGCACCGCCTCCAAGAGCGGGAGAGGGGATACGCAGTATTTT.

The chain recombines TRBV7-9 with TRBJ2-1; 11 nucleotides match TRBD2. This CDR3 is built from 17 residues. Per the germline V gene, CDR1 is SEHNR and CDR2 is FQNEAQ (reference sequence). The V segment lost 0 bases and the J segment 4 bases; nucleotides outside the gene matches: 5. CDR3 bases: TGTGCCAGCAGCTTAGCGCCTAGCGGGAGGAGATACAATGAGCAGTTCTTC. This codes for CASSLAPSGRRYNEQFF.

This clonotype was counted a few times. The chain couples TRBV15 to TRBJ2-1, with 12 bases that match TRBD2. The V gene's germline CDR1 is LNHNV and CDR2 YYDKDF (reference sequence). Trimming cost V 1 base and J 6 bases; bases outside gene matches: 7. CDR3 length equals 17 residues. CDR3 coding DNA: TGTGCCACCAGCAGAGGGCCTAGCGGGAGGGGGGGCAATGAGCAGTTCTTC. This translates into CATSRGPSGRGGNEQFF.

There are a few counts of this clonotype. The chain combines TRBV29-1 with TRBJ2-1; D unresolved. Germline-derived CDR1 and CDR2 are SQVTM and ANQGSEA. The CDR3 totals 10 residues. V was cut by 5 bases and J by 11 bases, with 10 bases left in between. The CDR3 DNA is TGCAGCGTTCACTTGAATCAGCAGTTCTTC. Its translation is CSVHLNQQFF.

This clonotype was counted a few times. V gene TRBV6-5 combines with J gene TRBJ1-6; D possibly corresponds to TRBD1 (5 bases). The CDR3 runs 15 residues. The germline V and J ends were trimmed by 2 bases and 2 bases, with 7 bases remaining between them. Per germline, CDR1 MNHEY and CDR2 SVGAGI. CDR3 bases: TGTGCCAGCAGTTACGGCAGGGCCTATAATTCACCCCTCCACTTT. It translates to CASSYGRAYNSPLHF.

The rearrangement links TRBV6-2 or TRBV6-3 to TRBJ1-1; D unresolved. V lost 6 bases and J lost 11, with 16 bases in between. This CDR3 has 12 residues. Per the germline V gene, CDR1 is MNHEY and CDR2 is SVGEGT. CDR3 DNA: TGTGCCAGCAGCCGCTTGAGGAGCAAGGCTTTCTTT. The encoded protein is CASSRLRSKAFF.

This clonotype was observed a handful of times. The gene calls are TRBV28 and TRBJ1-3; no firm D call. V gave up 3 bases and J gave up 2 bases, with 8 bases separating them. The CDR3 totals 14 residues. Germline V gives CDR1 MDHEN, CDR2 SYDVKM. The CDR3 loop reads CASSLFPAGNTIYF. The CDR3 DNA reads TGTGCCAGCAGTTTGTTCCCGGCTGGAAACACCATATATTTT.

Comments on this clonotype: The junction departs from germline at one end; a sequencing error may be responsible. V usage is TRBV5-6 and J usage is TRBJ2-2; 7 positions match TRBD2. Per the germline V gene, CDR1 is SGHDT and CDR2 is YYEEEE. This CDR3 has 16 residues. The CDR3 region has the DNA TGTGCCAGCAGCTTGGACGTGGGACGGTTGAGCGGGGAGCTGTCTTTT. Residues: CASSLDVGRLSGELSF.

The table lists this clonotype with a few counts. The rearrangement joins TRBV20-1 to TRBJ1-2, with D possibly being TRBD1 (5 bases). Germline V lookup: CDR1 DFQATT, CDR2 SNEGSKA (reference sequence). CDR3 size: 13 residues. Between the trimmed V and J ends, which lost 4 bases and 2 bases, there was a span of 11 bases. The CDR3 sequence: CSAMLSGNYGYTF. The CDR3 DNA reads as TGCAGTGCTATGCTTTCAGGGAACTATGGCTACACCTTC.